This T cell receptor beta chain was sequenced in a study of cytomegalovirus exposure and HLA in healthy donors. Study-wide background: According to later analysis, the same platform produced the 120 or so validation and several hundred first-cohort repertoires.

Profiled with immunoSEQ multiplex PCR; TCRdb holds only in-frame clones, not every one. This sample has fewer than 200,000 clones, with roughly 85% found just once. V shed 2 bases, J shed 1 base, and the junction held 5 bases outside the gene matches. Per the germline V gene, CDR1 is MNHEY and CDR2 is SMNVEV (reference sequence). This CDR3 contains 15 residues. Comments on this clone: Its antigen is undetermined.

The donors were in the roughly 130-subject validation cohort; that cohort was separate from the roughly 620-subject first cohort. Whole-study findings and limits: As was reported, the classifier diagnosed cytomegalovirus status with high specificity and sensitivity. According to a subsequent analysis, TCR clusters from the first cohort were inclined to appear together in the roughly 120 validation repertoires.

The sequence derives from a man aged 18 to 35 in good health and CMV-seropositive. The chain uses TRBV27 and TRBJ2-7; 7 bases are a match to TRBD1. The sample taken for sequencing was PBMCs. The CDR3 is CASSLGRQGSYEQYF. CDR3 bases: TGTGCCAGCAGTTTAGGACGACAGGGATCCTACGAGCAGTACTTC.